Listed here are 3 T cell receptor beta chains from one sample, sequenced in a study of CD8+CD57+ T cells in acquired aplastic anemia. The study profiled TCR beta VDJ and CDR3 using genomic DNA as template. A single record per CDR3 protein comes from TCRdb applying MiXCR to the reads. The table has around 250,000 distinct CDR3 sequences, 82% seen once; the top ten hold 42%. Patients included in sequencing had previously demonstrated CD8+CD57+ cell expansion by flow cytometry. The material sequenced was sorted CD4+, CD8+, or CD8+CD57+ T cells (not recorded which) from PBMCs. These receptor sequences come from a human donor with aplastic anemia.

The chain uses TRBV7-8 and TRBJ2-3; 8 bases are shared with TRBD2. Trimming removed 3 bases from V and 15 bases from J; junction bases left unmatched: 17. Germline CDR1 SGHVS, CDR2 FQNEAQ. The length of the CDR3 is 15 residues. The chain's CDR3 is CASSFAGGPDAQYYF. For the CDR3, the DNA is TGTGCCAGCAGCTTCGCGGGAGGCCCCGATGCGCAGTATTATTTT.

The chain links TRBV13 to TRBJ2-7; 9 bases match TRBD1. After removal of 5 bases from V and 3 bases from J, the junction contained 8 bases not matched to a gene. There are 15 residues in the CDR3. Germline CDR1 PRHDT, CDR2 FYEKMQ (reference sequence). The CDR3 sequence is CASSIRDREIYEQYF. As DNA, the CDR3 is TGTGCCAGCAGCATCCGGGACAGGGAAATCTACGAGCAGTACTTC.

The chain links TRBV13 to TRBJ2-1, with 7 bases that match TRBD2. The germline V gene has CDR1 PRHDT and CDR2 FYEKMQ (reference sequence). CDR3 length equals 16 residues. With V trimmed by 5 bases and J by 8 bases, 15 bases remained unmatched. The CDR3: CASSQVGGSNEDEQFF. The CDR3 DNA sequence: TGTGCCAGCAGCCAAGTGGGCGGGAGCAATGAGGATGAGCAGTTCTTC. Supplemented by reference TRBV13 and TRBJ2-1, the full variable domain reads AAGVIQSPRHLIKEKRETATLKCYPIPRHDTVYWYQQGPGQDPQFLISFYEKMQSDKGSIPDRFSAQQFSDYHSELNMSSLELGDSALYFCASSQVGGSNEDEQFFGPGTRLTVL.